A selection of T cell receptor beta chains follows, all from one sample in a study of shared clonotypes between healthy human individuals. The repertoire was sequenced with immunoSEQ multiplex PCR; TCRdb's copy has only in-frame clones and lacks some. The sample consists of around 1.6 million clones, roughly 98% of them appearing once. Input material: naive CD4+ T cells sorted from blood. The receptors derive from a man aged 30 to 39 in good health. CDR3s include the opening cysteine and the closing phenylalanine or tryptophan. A D gene is named only where the DNA matches it firmly. The size entry is marked missing in some rows and otherwise reads once, few, many or a size class.

length	size	V	J	D	CDR3	DNA
11	-	TRBV20-1	TRBJ2-7	-	CSAREDYEQYF	TGCAGTGCTAGAGAAGACTACGAGCAGTACTTC
16	-	TRBV10-3	TRBJ1-1	-	CAISVGRGRGNTEAFF	TGTGCCATCAGTGTGGGTCGGGGCAGGGGTAACACTGAAGCTTTCTTT
13	-	TRBV28	TRBJ1-2	-	CASSMGQGYGYTF	TGTGCCAGCAGCATGGGGCAGGGCTATGGCTACACCTTC
11	-	TRBV6-5	TRBJ2-1	-	CASSQQDKQFF	TGTGCCAGCAGCCAGCAAGACAAGCAGTTCTTC
15	-	TRBV5-1	TRBJ2-5	-	CASSLMVRTEETQYF	TGCGCCAGCAGCTTGATGGTACGGACCGAGGAGACCCAGTACTTC
14	-	TRBV2	TRBJ2-1	TRBD1	CASTTDRGVNEQFF	TGTGCCAGCACCACGGACAGGGGAGTCAATGAGCAGTTCTTC
14	-	TRBV5-1	TRBJ2-1	TRBD2	CASSSGLAWNEQFF	TGCGCCAGCAGCTCCGGACTAGCGTGGAATGAGCAGTTCTTC
19	-	TRBV9	TRBJ2-2	TRBD2	CASSSRRLAGGSFTGELFF	TGTGCCAGCAGCAGTAGGCGACTAGCGGGAGGGTCCTTCACCGGGGAGCTGTTTTTT
15	-	TRBV28	TRBJ2-1	TRBD2	CASSPIAGGPFEQFF	TGTGCCAGCAGTCCAATAGCGGGAGGGCCCTTTGAGCAGTTCTTC
13	-	TRBV15	TRBJ2-1	-	CATSTRNDNEQFF	TGTGCCACCAGCACCCGTAACGACAATGAGCAGTTCTTC
13	-	TRBV15	TRBJ2-1	-	CATSRRAYNEQFF	TGTGCCACCAGCCGCCGCGCCTACAATGAGCAGTTCTTC
14	once	TRBV5-4	TRBJ2-1	TRBD1	CASSPRDSYNEQFF	TGTGCCAGCAGCCCTAGGGACAGCTACAATGAGCAGTTCTTC
12	-	TRBV5-6	TRBJ2-7	-	CASSWGATHQYF	TGTGCCAGCAGCTGGGGGGCCACGCATCAGTACTTC
12	-	TRBV7-2	TRBJ2-7	-	CASSSRGYEQYF	TGTGCCAGCAGCTCCCGGGGCTACGAGCAGTACTTC
14	-	TRBV25-1	TRBJ2-2	TRBD1	CASLGTANTGELFF	TGTGCCAGCCTAGGGACAGCGAACACCGGGGAGCTGTTTTTT
14	-	TRBV9	TRBJ2-2	-	CASSVRANTGELFF	TGTGCCAGCAGCGTACGAGCGAACACCGGGGAGCTGTTTTTT
15	-	TRBV5-1	TRBJ1-4	-	CASSITPGPPEKLFF	TGCGCCAGCAGCATAACCCCGGGGCCGCCCGAAAAACTGTTTTTT
17	-	TRBV7-2	TRBJ1-1	-	CASSLVPLLVLVTEAFF	TGTGCCAGCAGCTTAGTGCCCCTCTTGGTACTGGTCACTGAAGCTTTCTTT
14	-	TRBV18	TRBJ2-7	-	CASSPGGSSYEQYF	TGTGCCAGCTCACCAGGGGGCAGTTCCTACGAGCAGTACTTC
14	-	TRBV5-6	TRBJ1-4	-	CASSLPGVGEKLFF	TGTGCCAGCAGCTTACCTGGGGTCGGTGAAAAACTGTTTTTT
16	-	TRBV11-2	TRBJ2-1	-	CASSSIQGAPYNEQFF	TGTGCCAGCAGCTCAATACAGGGCGCCCCCTACAATGAGCAGTTCTTC
16	-	TRBV5-8	TRBJ2-5	TRBD1	CASSLRDRGWQETQYF	TGTGCCAGCAGCTTAAGGGACAGGGGATGGCAAGAGACCCAGTACTTC
12	-	TRBV9	TRBJ2-1	-	CASSVIEYEQFF	TGTGCCAGCAGCGTGATAGAGTATGAGCAGTTCTTC